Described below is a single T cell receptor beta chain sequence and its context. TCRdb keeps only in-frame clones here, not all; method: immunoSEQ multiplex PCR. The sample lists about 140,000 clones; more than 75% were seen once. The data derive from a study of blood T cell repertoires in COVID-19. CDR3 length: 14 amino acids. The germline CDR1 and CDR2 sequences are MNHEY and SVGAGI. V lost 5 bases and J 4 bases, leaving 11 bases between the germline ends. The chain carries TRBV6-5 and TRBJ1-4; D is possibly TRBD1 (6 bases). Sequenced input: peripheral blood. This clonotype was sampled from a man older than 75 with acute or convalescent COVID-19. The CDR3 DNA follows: TGTGCCAGCAGTCGCAGGGGTTTTAATGAAAAACTGTTTTTT. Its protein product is CASSRRGFNEKLFF.